The clone carrying this T cell receptor (beta chain) appeared once. Its antigen remains unidentified. This sample stems from a study of vaccination and CD4 T cells after COVID-19. The wider study: In culture, cells were exposed to overlapping spike peptides from SARS-CoV-2, HCoV-NL63, HCoV-OC43 and HCoV-229E.

The treatment was: approximately nine-day PBMC culture with coronavirus spike peptide pools or control peptides (ViraFEST assay). Sequenced with the Oncomine TCR Beta short-read assay was DNA taken from cultured CD4+ T cells. TCRdb reanalysed the PCR reads using MiXCR and keeps one entry per CDR3 protein. The data show 8,000 or so distinct CDR3 sequences, approximately 22% seen once. V was shortened by 0 bases and J by 0 bases, with 8 bases between the two germline ends. The CDR3 runs to 16 residues. CDR1 and CDR2 from the germline V gene are ENHRY and SYGVKD. The sequencing used CD4+ T cells from blood, cultured in vitro, collected after SARS-CoV-2 vaccination. The chain has TRBV10-3 and TRBJ2-2; possible D gene TRBD1, 6 bases. This TCR was recovered from a human donor who had recovered from COVID-19. CDR3 nucleotide sequence: TGTGCCATCAGTGAGTCGACAGGAGCGAACACCGGGGAGCTGTTTTTT. This translates into CAISESTGANTGELFF.